The 8 T cell receptor beta chains in this list originate from one sample, sequenced in a study of blood T cell repertoires in COVID-19. Some clones are missing from TCRdb's copy, which holds only in-frame ones; the method was immunoSEQ multiplex PCR. This sample has 150,000 to 200,000 clones, with about 76% found just once. The source material was peripheral blood. The receptors stem from a woman between 40 and 50 years old with COVID-19, enrolled during active disease.

The J gene is TRBJ2-1, the V gene TRBV21-1; the table's D call TRBD2 went unverified against the DNA. TRBV21-1 is recorded as a pseudogene. The CDR3 extends over 18 amino acids. The CDR3 coding sequence is TGTGCCAGCAGCAAAATGAGGGATCCCCTTTTTTCCTACAATGAGCAGTTCTTC. Translating gives CASSKMRDPLFSYNEQFF.

The CDR3 DNA is TGCAGCGGGACTAGGGGGGGTGGAAACACCATATATTTT. This sequence encodes CSGTRGGGNTIYF. This rearrangement joins TRBV29-1 to TRBJ1-3; D is perhaps TRBD1 (6 bases). The V gene lost 7 bases and the J gene lost 3 bases, with 13 bases spanning the gap. The CDR3 is 13 residues long. CDR1 and CDR2 (germline): SQVTM, ANQGSEA.

The chain joins TRBV4-3 to TRBJ2-2; D is perhaps TRBD1 (5 bases). Per the germline V gene, CDR1 is LGHNA and CDR2 is YSLEER. This CDR3 has 15 residues. The V and J ends lost 1 base and 4 bases respectively, with 10 bases between them. This CDR3 is CASSQGLTVTGELFF. In nucleotides, the CDR3 is TGCGCCAGCAGCCAAGGTCTGACAGTCACCGGGGAGCTGTTTTTT.

The sample holds one count of this clone. The chain links TRBV6-5 to TRBJ2-7; the D gene is possibly TRBD2 (6 bases). Per germline, CDR1 MNHEY and CDR2 SVGAGI. Trimming removed 4 bases at V and 7 bases at J, with 11 bases between. The CDR3 runs 12 residues. The CDR3 bases are TGTGCCAGCAGTTCCCGGGACTCGGAGCAGTACTTC. Its protein product is CASSSRDSEQYF.

The V and J genes are TRBV24-1 and TRBJ2-4; the match to TRBD1 covers 7 bases. Germline CDR1 KGHDR, CDR2 SFDVKD. V was pared by 4 bases and J by 1 base, with 9 bases of the junction left unmatched. This CDR3 has 17 residues. Here the CDR3 reads CATSDSGQLTAKNIQYF. The CDR3, as DNA: TGTGCCACCAGTGACTCGGGACAGTTGACGGCCAAAAACATTCAGTACTTC.

The chain combines TRBV2 with TRBJ2-7; no firm D call. This CDR3 contains 15 residues. Germline values: CDR1 SNHLY, CDR2 FYNNEI. Trimming removed 6 bases at V and 3 bases at J, with 18 bases between. The CDR3 DNA sequence: TGTGCCAGCAGCGAAAGTACTACCACCCACTACGAGCAGTACTTC. Translating it yields CASSESTTTHYEQYF. The entire variable domain, with the rest obtained from reference TRBV2 and TRBJ2-7, is as follows: EPEVTQTPSHQVTQMGQEVILRCVPISNHLYFYWYRQILGQKVEFLVSFYNNEISEKSEIFDDQFSVERPDGSNFTLKIRSTKLEDSAMYFCASSESTTTHYEQYFGPGTRLTVT.

This sequence joins TRBV6-5 and TRBJ2-5, with a tentative D call TRBD1 (7 bases). This CDR3 is built from 15 residues. V was pared by 4 bases and J by 1 base, with 13 bases between. Germline CDR1 MNHEY, CDR2 SVGAGI. The CDR3 region is CASSSGGGSQETQYF. CDR3 sequence (DNA): TGTGCCAGCAGTTCAGGGGGAGGTTCCCAAGAGACCCAGTACTTC.

This clone was recorded once. The chain links TRBV11-2 to TRBJ2-7; TRBD2 is a possible D gene (6 bases). Germline V gives CDR1 SGHAT, CDR2 FQNNGV. The ends were cut back, 5 bases at V and 6 bases at J, with 20 bases in the middle. CDR3 length: 15 residues. The CDR3 sequence: CASSRGWGIVSEQYF. CDR3 sequence (DNA): TGTGCCAGCAGCCGGGGGTGGGGAATCGTTAGCGAGCAGTACTTC.